These 25 T cell receptor beta chains were all obtained from the same sample, sequenced in a study of blood T cells in healthy people across ages. The use of a sample-barcoded 5' primer and a J-beta primer mix characterized a second PCR of roughly 6 to 11 cycles. TCRdb passed the 5' RACE reads through MiXCR, listing each CDR3 protein once. The table includes fewer than 900,000 distinct CDR3 sequences, around 36% detected once. What was sequenced was blood. These receptors were taken from a young man in good health.

This clonotype has only a few counts. J is TRBJ1-4 and V is TRBV7-3, with 8 bases that match TRBD1. The germline V gene encodes CDR1 SGHTA and CDR2 FQGTGA. The CDR3 is made up of 13 amino acids. V lost 4 bases, J lost 8 bases, and 3 bases stayed unmatched. The CDR3 protein is CASSSGQGEKLFF. The CDR3 DNA reads TGTGCCAGCAGCTCTGGACAGGGAGAAAAACTGTTTTTT.

The table lists this clonotype with many counts. J is TRBJ2-2 and V is TRBV5-1, with TRBD1 matching 7 bases. Per germline, CDR1 SGHRS and CDR2 YFSETQ. CDR3 length: 15 residues. With V trimmed by 3 bases and J by 4 bases, 6 bases remained unmatched. CDR3 DNA: TGCGCCAGCAGCTACGGACAGGCAAGCACCGGGGAGCTGTTTTTT. This gives the protein CASSYGQASTGELFF.

The V gene is TRBV28, the J gene TRBJ1-6, with a tentative D call TRBD1 (6 bases). The CDR3 contains 14 residues. Germline V gives CDR1 MDHEN, CDR2 SYDVKM. Trimming took off 10 bases at V and 4 bases at J, with 14 bases between the two ends. The CDR3 DNA reads TGTGCCACCCAAGAGGGGGGATATAATTCACCCCTCCACTTT. Translating it yields CATQEGGYNSPLHF.

To note about this clonotype: This may come from a read error, since a much larger clone is one base off. V is TRBV12-3 or TRBV12-4 and J is TRBJ2-5; D is possibly TRBD2 (6 bases). Trimming cost V 5 bases and J 6 bases, with 16 bases left between them. This CDR3 is built from 14 residues. In nucleotides, the CDR3 is TGTGCCAGCAGTCAGACTAGTTCAGGGAAGACCCAGTACTTC. Translation: CASSQTSSGKTQYF.

This clonotype was seen a few times. The V call is TRBV2, the J call TRBJ2-3; maybe TRBD2 (5 bases). Germline V gene sequence: CDR1 SNHLY, CDR2 FYNNEI. Trimming took off 6 bases at V and 2 bases at J, with 15 bases between the two ends. CDR3 length: 15 residues. CDR3: CASSGETGITDTQYF. The CDR3 nucleotides read TGTGCCAGCAGCGGAGAAACGGGGATCACAGATACGCAGTATTTT. Variable domain in full (rest from reference TRBV2 and TRBJ2-3): EPEVTQTPSHQVTQMGQEVILRCVPISNHLYFYWYRQILGQKVEFLVSFYNNEISEKSEIFDDQFSVERPDGSNFTLKIRSTKLEDSAMYFCASSGETGITDTQYFGPGTRLTVL.

Concerning this clonotype: The junction differs from germline at one of its ends, possibly a read error. The rearrangement joins TRBV12-3 or TRBV12-4 to TRBJ2-1; no firm D call. This CDR3 comprises 15 residues. CDR3: CASSLVRARGNGQFF. CDR3 DNA sequence: TGTGCCAGCAGTTTAGTCCGGGCTCGAGGCAATGGGCAGTTCTTC.

The J gene is TRBJ2-1, the V gene TRBV4-1; TRBD2 matches at 12 bases. V shed 4 bases, J shed 4 bases, and the junction held 5 bases outside the gene matches. The CDR3 runs to 16 residues. Germline CDR1 MGHRA, CDR2 YSYEKL. The CDR3 loop reads CASSPGLAGLYNEQFF. In DNA form, the CDR3 reads TGCGCCAGCAGCCCCGGACTAGCGGGATTATACAATGAGCAGTTCTTC.

This clonotype showed up just a few times. The V call is TRBV7-9, the J call TRBJ1-1; possible D gene TRBD1, 5 bases. The ends were cut back, 6 bases at V and 0 bases at J, with 8 bases in the middle. The CDR3 extends over 13 amino acids. Germline CDR1 SEHNR, CDR2 FQNEAQ (reference sequence). The CDR3 DNA is TGTGCCAGCAGTACAGGAATGAACACTGAAGCTTTCTTT. This codes for CASSTGMNTEAFF.

Turning to this clonotype: A much larger clonotype is one base distant, so this may be a read error. The chain is built from TRBV4-1 and TRBJ2-2; 7 bases match TRBD1. This CDR3 contains 18 residues. Trimming removed 2 bases from V and 0 bases from J; junction bases left unmatched: 9. CDR1 MGHRA and CDR2 YSYEKL come from the germline V gene. CDR3 nucleotides: TGCGCCAGCAGCCAAACGACAGGGCTTAAGTCGAACACCGGGGAGCTGTTTTTT. This encodes CASSQTTGLKSNTGELFF.

This clonotype was detected a few times. The chain is built from TRBV12-1 and TRBJ1-2; the table assigns TRBD1, which was not confirmed against the DNA. TRBV12-1 is classified as a pseudogene. The CDR3 length is 15 residues. CDR3 amino acids: CASSLDSTTNYGYTF. CDR3 sequence (DNA): TGTGCCAGCAGCTTGGACAGTACAACTAACTATGGCTACACCTTC.

This clonotype was detected once. V gene TRBV6-2 or TRBV6-3 combines with J gene TRBJ2-7, with D tentatively TRBD1 (6 bases). V gave up 2 bases and J gave up 2 bases, with 7 bases separating them. CDR3 size: 13 residues. Germline assignment: CDR1 MNHEY and CDR2 SVGEGT. The CDR3 here is CASSYEGAYEQYF. In nucleotides, the CDR3 is TGTGCCAGCAGTTACGAGGGGGCCTACGAGCAGTACTTC.

This clonotype was seen more than once but under ten times. The CDR3 spells CATRDRGLNEQFF. As DNA, the CDR3 is TGTGCCACTCGGGACAGGGGGCTTAATGAGCAGTTCTTC. The chain recombines TRBV6-5 with TRBJ2-1; TRBD1 aligns across 12 bases. This CDR3 contains 13 residues. J gave up 7 bases and V 10 bases, and 5 bases lay outside the gene matches. Germline CDR1 MNHEY, CDR2 SVGAGI.

This clonotype was detected only a few times. The V gene is TRBV6-6, the J gene TRBJ1-5; D gene unclear. The CDR3 has 12 amino acids. CDR1 is MNHNY and CDR2 is SVGAGI in the germline V gene (reference sequence). V gave up 5 bases and J gave up 8 bases, with 10 bases separating them. The chain's CDR3 is CASSPQREPQHF. Written as DNA, the CDR3 is TGTGCCAGCAGTCCCCAACGGGAGCCCCAGCATTTT.

The CDR3 coding sequence is TGTGCCAGCAGATCCGACAGGGGGCTTAATGAGCAGTTCTTC. Protein: CASRSDRGLNEQFF. The chain carries TRBV6-8 and TRBJ2-1; 10 positions match TRBD1. Germline V gives CDR1 MNHGY, CDR2 SAAAGT. The CDR3 extends over 14 amino acids. V gave up 6 bases and J gave up 7 bases; unmatched junction bases: 6.

This clonotype has a handful of counts. This chain links TRBV5-6 with TRBJ2-2; 7 bases match TRBD2. The CDR3 length is 16 residues. Germline V gene sequence: CDR1 SGHDT, CDR2 YYEEEE. With V trimmed by 2 bases and J by 3 bases, 7 bases remained unmatched. CDR3 DNA: TGTGCCAGCAGCTTTAATGCGGGAGCGGACACCGGGGAGCTGTTTTTT. Residues: CASSFNAGADTGELFF.

In its sample, this clonotype was seen many times. One end of the junction varies from germline; a read error may be responsible. The chain combines TRBV5-1 with TRBJ1-1; no reliable D call. Germline CDR1 reads SGHRS; CDR2 reads YFSETQ. The CDR3 runs 13 residues. The CDR3 bases are TGTGCCAGCAGTTTGGGGAAGAACACTGAAGCTTTCTTT. Its protein is CASSLGKNTEAFF.

The chain has TRBV6-6 and TRBJ2-7; D is unclear. The CDR3 loop spans 15 amino acids. CDR1 is MNHNY, CDR2 SVGAGI, per germline (reference sequence). V was cut by 2 bases and J by 7 bases, with 18 bases left in between. CDR3 nucleotide sequence: TGTGCCAGCAGTTACCTGGATTGCCCATACAATGAGCAGTACTTC. Amino acids: CASSYLDCPYNEQYF.

The V call is TRBV7-9, the J call TRBJ2-5; 9 positions match TRBD1. TRBJ2-7 matches the DNA end more closely, so the J call is doubtful. The V gene's germline CDR1 is SEHNR and CDR2 FQNEAQ (reference sequence). The CDR3 consists of 14 residues. The CDR3 DNA is TGTGCCAGCAGCCCGGACAGGGGCCGCGTCGAGCAGTACTTC. Translated, it gives CASSPDRGRVEQYF.

The chain couples TRBV5-1 to TRBJ2-7, with 9 bases matching TRBD2. The CDR3 runs 16 residues. V lost 0 bases to trimming and J lost 7 bases; unmatched junction nucleotides: 11. The germline V gene encodes CDR1 SGHRS and CDR2 YFSETQ. CDR3 DNA sequence: TGCGCCAGCAGCTTGGATAGCGGGAGTCTTCTGAGGGAGCAGTACTTC. It is translated as CASSLDSGSLLREQYF.

Concerning this clonotype itself: This may arise from a read error, as a much more abundant clone is one base away. This chain connects TRBV12-3 or TRBV12-4 to TRBJ2-3; 7 nucleotides align to TRBD1. This CDR3 contains 14 residues. J lost 4 bases, V lost 2 bases, and 3 bases had no gene match. CDR3 DNA: TGTGCCAGCAGTTTAAGGGACAGCGCAGATACGCAGTATTTT. It translates to CASSLRDSADTQYF.

This clonotype occurred a few times. This chain uses TRBV27 with TRBJ1-5, with 11 bases matching TRBD1. Germline trimming cut 6 bases from V and 1 base from J; bases unmatched to any gene: 2. The CDR3 extends over 15 amino acids. From germline, CDR1 is MNHEY and CDR2 SMNVEV (reference sequence). CDR3 sequence reads: CASRGTGGSNQPQHF. In DNA, the CDR3 is TGTGCCAGCAGGGGGACAGGGGGAAGCAATCAGCCCCAGCATTTT.

Written as DNA, the CDR3 is TGTGCCAGCAGCTTAGTGGCTAGCGGGAGAACGTACGAGCAGTACTTC. Its protein is CASSLVASGRTYEQYF. The J gene is TRBJ2-7, the V gene TRBV7-8; the match to TRBD2 covers 10 bases. CDR1 is SGHVS, CDR2 FQNEAQ, per germline. The CDR3 extends over 16 amino acids. J lost 4 bases, V lost 1 base, and 7 bases had no gene match. Based on the CDR3 plus reference TRBV7-8 and TRBJ2-7, the full variable domain is GAGVSQSPRYKVAKRGQDVALRCDPISGHVSLFWYQQALGQGPEFLTYFQNEAQLDKSGLPSDRFFAERPEGSVSTLKIQRTQQEDSAVYLCASSLVASGRTYEQYFGPGTRLTVT.

J is TRBJ1-3 and V is TRBV20-1; no clear D. The V end lost 5 bases, the J end lost 0 bases, and 8 bases lay between the germline ends. This CDR3 is built from 13 residues. Germline CDR1 reads DFQATT; CDR2 reads SNEGSKA (reference sequence). CDR3 region: CSAGPFSGNTIYF. The CDR3 region has the DNA TGCAGTGCTGGGCCGTTCTCTGGAAACACCATATATTTT.

This clonotype occurred a few times. This sequence joins TRBV29-1 and TRBJ1-2; tentative D call: TRBD1 (5 bases). CDR1 and CDR2 (germline): SQVTM, ANQGSEA. CDR3 length: 13 amino acids. The V end lost 4 bases, the J end lost 8 bases, and 17 bases lay between the germline ends. DNA for the CDR3: TGCAGCGTTGGGCAGGGAAAGACGGGCGGCTACACCTTC. Translated: CSVGQGKTGGYTF.

This clonotype was seen at least ten times. The chain employs TRBV12-3 or TRBV12-4 and TRBJ2-5; the D is unclear. The CDR3 spans 13 residues. Between the trimmed V and J ends, which lost 3 bases and 0 bases, there was a span of 5 bases. CDR3 residues: CASSFGNQETQYF. The DNA for the CDR3 is TGTGCCAGCAGTTTCGGTAACCAAGAGACCCAGTACTTC.